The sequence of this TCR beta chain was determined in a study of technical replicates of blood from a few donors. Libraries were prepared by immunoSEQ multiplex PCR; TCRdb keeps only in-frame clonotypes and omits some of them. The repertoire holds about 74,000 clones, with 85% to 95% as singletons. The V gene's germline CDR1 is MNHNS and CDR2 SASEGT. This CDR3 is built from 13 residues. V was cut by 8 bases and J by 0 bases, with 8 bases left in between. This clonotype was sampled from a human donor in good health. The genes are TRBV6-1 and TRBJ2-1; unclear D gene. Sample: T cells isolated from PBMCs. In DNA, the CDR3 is TGTGCCAGCGGTCGGTACTCCTACAATGAGCAGTTCTTC. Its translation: CASGRYSYNEQFF.